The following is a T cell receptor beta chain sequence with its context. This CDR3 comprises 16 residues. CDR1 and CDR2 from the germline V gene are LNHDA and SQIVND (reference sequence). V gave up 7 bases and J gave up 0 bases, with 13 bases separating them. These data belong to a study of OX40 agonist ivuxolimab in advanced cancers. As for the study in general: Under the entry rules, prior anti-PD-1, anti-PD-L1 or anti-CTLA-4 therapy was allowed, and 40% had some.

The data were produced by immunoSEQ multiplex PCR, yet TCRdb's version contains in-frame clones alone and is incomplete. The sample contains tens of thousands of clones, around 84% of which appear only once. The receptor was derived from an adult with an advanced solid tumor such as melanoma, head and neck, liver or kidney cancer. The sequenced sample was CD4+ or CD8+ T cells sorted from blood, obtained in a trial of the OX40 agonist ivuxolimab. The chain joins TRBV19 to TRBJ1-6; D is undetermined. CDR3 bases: TGTGCCAGTACCGAACGGCCGAGCTCCTATAATTCACCCCTCCACTTT. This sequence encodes CASTERPSSYNSPLHF. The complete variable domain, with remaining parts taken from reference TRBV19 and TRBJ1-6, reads DGGITQSPKYLFRKEGQNVTLSCEQNLNHDAMYWYRQDPGQGLRLIYYSQIVNDFQKGDIAEGYSVSREKKESFPLTVTSAQKNPTAFYLCASTERPSSYNSPLHFGNGTRLTVT.